This T cell receptor beta chain was sequenced in a study of memory CD4+ T cells and cytomegalovirus serostatus. Study context: Of the healthy Belgian adults, 9 were CMV seropositive and around 22 seronegative. General observations from the study: The CMV-associated TCR signature appears largely within the CD4+ memory repertoire. CMV serostatus prediction reached median AUC roughly 0.95, or 0.91 with US-trained model. CD4+ memory repertoires contained about 40% of the roughly 150 reported CMV TCRbeta sequences.

On this clone itself: No antigen is known for it. Relative to the germline gene, one junction end is altered; a read error may explain this.

Single viable CD3+CD4+CD8-CD45RO+ cells were sorted as the memory CD4+ T cells. Repertoires were generated with immunoSEQ multiplex PCR, while TCRdb's copy carries only in-frame clones and drops some. Here the sample spans approximately 56,000 clones, 82% being singletons. The CDR3 is 16 residues long. Germline V gene data show CDR1 as MNHNY and CDR2 as SVGAGI (reference sequence). Sequencing was carried out using memory CD4+ T cells from blood. This rearrangement joins TRBV6-6 to TRBJ2-7; 10 bases map to TRBD2. This TCR was sampled from an adult in good health and CMV-seronegative. The CDR3: CASTYPDLAGDYEQYF. The CDR3 bases are TGTGCCAGCACTTACCCAGATCTAGCGGGGGACTACGAGCAGTACTTC.